The next 19 T cell receptor beta chains were all read from a single sample in a study of T cell responses to AZD1222 COVID-19 vaccine. Data came from immunoSEQ multiplex PCR; TCRdb stores just in-frame clones and leaves some out. This repertoire shows 200,000 or so clones, approximately 93% found once; its top ten account for roughly 0.99%. The sample here was peripheral blood, taken 28 days after the second AZD1222 dose. The receptors here all came from an adult who received the AZD1222 COVID-19 vaccine.

V usage is TRBV7-9 and J usage is TRBJ1-3, with 9 bases identical to TRBD1. From germline, CDR1 is SEHNR and CDR2 FQNEAQ (reference sequence). The trim removed 5 bases at V and 9 bases at J, leaving 14 bases unmatched. The CDR3 runs 16 residues. The CDR3 loop reads CASSPTSGTGRSTIYF. Written as DNA, the CDR3 is TGTGCCAGCAGCCCCACTTCTGGGACAGGGCGCAGCACCATATATTTT.

The rearrangement joins TRBV7-6 to TRBJ1-6; a weak D match, TRBD1 (6 bases). Germline V CDR1 and CDR2: SGHVS, FNYEAQ. The V end was cut by 3 bases, the J end by 3 bases, with 9 bases between. This CDR3 has 15 amino acids. The DNA for the CDR3 is TGTGCCAGCAGCTTTGGACAGAACTATAATTCACCCCTCCACTTT. As protein: CASSFGQNYNSPLHF.

The V gene is TRBV7-9, the J gene TRBJ1-4; 10 bases align to TRBD1. V trimming: 1 base; J trimming: 7 bases; junction bases outside the gene matches: 0. The CDR3 totals 14 residues. Germline V gene data show CDR1 as SEHNR and CDR2 as FQNEAQ (reference sequence). CDR3 DNA: TGTGCCAGCAGCTTAGGGGACAGGGGTGAAAAACTGTTTTTT. It specifies CASSLGDRGEKLFF.

The chain employs TRBV4-1 and TRBJ1-5; no firm D call. Trimming took 3 bases from V and 4 from J, leaving 7 bases between them. Germline V CDR1 and CDR2: MGHRA, YSYEKL. CDR3 size: 13 residues. CDR3 residues: CASSHRLNQPQHF. The CDR3 DNA follows: TGCGCCAGCAGCCATCGCTTGAATCAGCCCCAGCATTTT.

The V gene is TRBV7-2, the J gene TRBJ1-1, with TRBD1 matching over 7 bases. This CDR3 is built from 15 residues. V shed 4 bases and J 1 base; nucleotides not matched to a gene: 6. Germline loops: CDR1 SGHTA, CDR2 FQGNSA. The CDR3 sequence is CASSSTGNWNTEAFF. The CDR3 nucleotides read TGTGCCAGCAGCTCGACAGGGAATTGGAACACTGAAGCTTTCTTT.

V and J are TRBV27 and TRBJ1-6; 9 bases fit TRBD1. The CDR3 has 14 amino acids. Losses at the gene ends were 7 bases for V and 8 bases for J; bases not matched to a gene: 6. CDR1 is MNHEY, CDR2 SMNVEV, per germline (reference sequence). CDR3 DNA: TGTGCCAGCAAGGCGGGACAGGGCTATTCACCCCTCCACTTT. It specifies CASKAGQGYSPLHF.

This sequence joins TRBV5-1 and TRBJ2-2; D is uncertain. CDR1 is SGHRS, CDR2 YFSETQ, per germline. Between the trimmed V and J ends, which lost 6 bases and 0 bases, there was a span of 9 bases. The CDR3 has 14 residues. CDR3 in DNA: TGCGCCAGCAAAGAGACTCCGAACACCGGGGAGCTGTTTTTT. Translated: CASKETPNTGELFF.

The genes are TRBV6-1 and TRBJ2-5; 10 nucleotides match TRBD1. The V and J ends lost 1 base and 5 bases, in that order; junction bases with no gene match: 4. This CDR3 region has 15 residues. Germline V gene data show CDR1 as MNHNS and CDR2 as SASEGT. CDR3: CASSEVDRGRETQYF. The DNA for the CDR3 is TGTGCCAGCAGTGAAGTTGACAGGGGGCGGGAGACCCAGTACTTC.

This chain links TRBV11-2 with TRBJ2-3; a possible D gene is TRBD2 (8 bases). CDR3 size: 18 residues. Trimming left V 9 bases short and J 4 bases short, with 29 bases between. Looked up from germline, CDR1 is SGHAT and CDR2 is FQNNGV. The CDR3, as DNA: TGTGCCAGAAACCCCGGGGGGGTTGGACAGGTGTCCCCAGATACGCAGTATTTT. This translates into CARNPGGVGQVSPDTQYF.

The chain employs TRBV12-3 or TRBV12-4 and TRBJ1-2; D is possibly TRBD1 (5 bases). This CDR3 region has 13 residues. V shed 3 bases and J shed 2 bases, with 7 bases lying between them. The chain's CDR3 is CASSFAGNYGYTF. The DNA for the CDR3 is TGTGCCAGCAGTTTCGCAGGGAACTATGGCTACACCTTC.

This chain links TRBV28 with TRBJ2-5, with D perhaps TRBD1 or TRBD2 (6 bases each). Trimming took off 5 bases at V and 1 base at J, with 11 bases between the two ends. CDR1 is MDHEN and CDR2 is SYDVKM in the germline V gene. The CDR3 sequence is 14 residues long. The CDR3 is CASSGGTTQETQYF. The CDR3, as DNA: TGTGCCAGCAGTGGCGGGACAACCCAAGAGACCCAGTACTTC.

The V and J genes are TRBV29-1 and TRBJ2-1; 7 bases fit TRBD2. Germline V gene sequence: CDR1 SQVTM, CDR2 ANQGSEA. With V trimmed by 3 bases and J by 4 bases, 3 bases remained unmatched. CDR3 length equals 13 residues. The DNA of the CDR3 is TGCAGCGTTGAGCAGGGAGGGTACAATGAGCAGTTCTTC. Translation gives CSVEQGGYNEQFF.

V gene TRBV25-1 combines with J gene TRBJ2-1, with 7 bases matching TRBD1. The V gene end was trimmed by 3 bases and the J gene end by 0 bases; junction bases not matched to a gene: 2. The CDR3 is made up of 15 amino acids. CDR1 and CDR2 (germline): MGHDK, SYGVNS. In DNA, the CDR3 is TGTGCCAGCAGTGAGGCAGGGGGCTCCTACAATGAGCAGTTCTTC. This gives the protein CASSEAGGSYNEQFF. Together with reference TRBV25-1 and TRBJ2-1, the CDR3 gives the full variable domain: EADIYQTPRYLVIGTGKKITLECSQTMGHDKMYWYQQDPGMELHLIHYSYGVNSTEKGDLSSESTVSRIRTEHFPLTLESARPSHTSQYLCASSEAGGSYNEQFFGPGTRLTVL.

The chain couples TRBV4-1 to TRBJ2-1; D not resolved. V dropped 0 bases and J dropped 10 bases, with 13 bases sitting between them. CDR3 length equals 14 residues. Germline V CDR1 and CDR2: MGHRA, YSYEKL. The chain's CDR3 is CASSQESWRTEQFF. CDR3 in DNA: TGCGCCAGCAGCCAAGAAAGTTGGCGGACGGAGCAGTTCTTC.

This clone appeared once. This chain connects TRBV19 to TRBJ2-2; TRBD2 is a possible D gene (5 bases). Germline V lookup: CDR1 LNHDA, CDR2 SQIVND (reference sequence). V gave up 1 base and J gave up 3 bases, with 6 bases separating them. The CDR3 is made up of 14 amino acids. The CDR3 spells CASSIGRDTGELFF. In DNA, the CDR3 is TGTGCCAGTAGTATAGGGCGGGACACCGGGGAGCTGTTTTTT.

The chain is built from TRBV28 and TRBJ1-6, with D hard to call. There are 19 residues in the CDR3. The V gene's germline CDR1 is MDHEN and CDR2 SYDVKM. V was pared by 3 bases and J by 0 bases, with 18 bases between. The CDR3 region has the DNA TGTGCCAGCAGTTTGGGTGTAGGGCAGTTCAACTCCTATAATTCACCCCTCCACTTT. Encoded protein: CASSLGVGQFNSYNSPLHF.

The chain combines TRBV28 with TRBJ1-4; TRBD1 might be the D (6 bases). From germline, CDR1 is MDHEN and CDR2 SYDVKM. V was clipped by 7 bases and J by 7 bases, with 19 bases between them. This CDR3 contains 15 residues. The CDR3 sequence: CASKLSGGLTEKLFF. In DNA, the CDR3 is TGTGCCAGCAAACTATCTGGGGGGCTAACTGAAAAACTGTTTTTT.

This chain links TRBV9 with TRBJ2-5; TRBD2 agrees at 9 bases. V was pared by 0 bases and J by 4 bases, with 4 bases of the junction left unmatched. Germline CDR1 and CDR2: SGDLS and YYNGEE. This CDR3 is 15 amino acids long. CDR3 residues: CASSVGGGAGETQYF. In nucleotides, the CDR3 is TGTGCCAGCAGCGTAGGCGGGGGGGCCGGAGAGACCCAGTACTTC.

The chain couples TRBV4-3 to TRBJ2-1, with TRBD2 as a possible D gene (5 bases). Germline CDR1 is LGHNA and CDR2 is YSLEER. Trimming removed 0 bases at V and 8 bases at J, with 20 bases between. The CDR3 runs to 17 residues. This CDR3 is CASSQDPGPLTRDEQFF. The CDR3 coding sequence is TGCGCCAGCAGCCAAGACCCCGGGCCCCTTACTAGGGATGAGCAGTTCTTC.